The next 9 T cell receptor beta chains were all read from a single sample in a study of blood T cell repertoires in COVID-19. The protocol was immunoSEQ multiplex PCR, while the TCRdb copy is restricted to in-frame clones and leaves out a portion. The sample holds about 250,000 clones, more than 75% seen once. The sequenced material came from peripheral blood. Receptor source: an older woman who had recovered from COVID-19.

The chain employs TRBV5-1 and TRBJ2-2, with a possible D match to TRBD2 (6 bases). Trimming took 4 bases from V and 11 from J, leaving 12 bases between them. The germline gives CDR1 SGHRS, CDR2 YFSETQ. This CDR3 region has 12 residues. CDR3 region: CASSGTYQELFF. The CDR3, as DNA: TGCGCCAGCAGCGGGACTTACCAAGAGCTGTTTTTT. The entire variable domain, with the rest obtained from reference TRBV5-1 and TRBJ2-2, is as follows: KAGVTQTPRYLIKTRGQQVTLSCSPISGHRSVSWYQQTPGQGLQFLFEYFSETQRNKGNFPGRFSGRQFSNSRSEMNVSTLELGDSALYLCASSGTYQELFFGEGSRLTVL.

The rearrangement links TRBV5-8 to TRBJ2-7, with 7 bases matching TRBD1. This CDR3 is 15 amino acids long. Germline CDR1 and CDR2: SGHTS and YDEGEE. V lost 4 bases to trimming and J lost 2 bases; unmatched junction nucleotides: 9. The CDR3 region has the DNA TGTGCCAGCAGCCACCGGGACAGCCGGACCTACGAGCAGTACTTC. It encodes CASSHRDSRTYEQYF.

Here the CDR3 reads CASSWGQTYNEQFF. CDR3 nucleotides: TGTGCCAGCAGCTGGGGACAGACCTACAATGAGCAGTTCTTC. The chain employs TRBV11-3 and TRBJ2-1; 7 bases are a match to TRBD1. Trimming removed 4 bases from V and 2 bases from J; junction bases left unmatched: 2. This CDR3 has 14 amino acids. Germline CDR1 reads SGHNT; CDR2 reads YENEEA.

The chain is built from TRBV9 and TRBJ1-4; weak D call: TRBD1 (5 bases). There are 14 residues in the CDR3. V was clipped by 0 bases and J by 4 bases, with 7 bases between them. Germline V gene data show CDR1 as SGDLS and CDR2 as YYNGEE. This CDR3 reads CASSVDQGNEKLFF. CDR3 DNA: TGTGCCAGCAGCGTAGACCAGGGTAATGAAAAACTGTTTTTT. The full variable domain, completed using reference TRBV9 and TRBJ1-4, is DSGVTQTPKHLITATGQRVTLRCSPRSGDLSVYWYQQSLDQGLQFLIQYYNGEERAKGNILERFSAQQFPDLHSELNLSSLELGDSALYFCASSVDQGNEKLFFGSGTQLSVL.

The V call is TRBV28, the J call TRBJ1-1; D not certain. V was cut by 6 bases and J by 0 bases, with 5 bases left in between. The germline V gene encodes CDR1 MDHEN and CDR2 SYDVKM. The CDR3 length is 12 residues. The CDR3 DNA reads as TGTGCCAGCAGGTCGGTGAACACTGAAGCTTTCTTT. Its protein product is CASRSVNTEAFF.

The chain joins TRBV6-6 to TRBJ2-2, with TRBD2 as a possible D gene (6 bases). Trimming removed 7 bases at V and 5 bases at J, with 11 bases between. The length of the CDR3 is 13 residues. Per the germline V gene, CDR1 is MNHNY and CDR2 is SVGAGI (reference sequence). The CDR3 region is CASTLGGTGELFF. CDR3 bases: TGTGCCAGCACACTGGGGGGAACCGGGGAGCTGTTTTTT.

The sample holds one count of this clone. In DNA form, the CDR3 reads TGTGCCAGCGGGAGAGTTGGTGAAAAACTGTTTTTT. Protein: CASGRVGEKLFF. The J gene is TRBJ1-4, the V gene TRBV6-5, with D unresolved. The CDR3 extends over 12 amino acids. V lost 8 bases and J 7 bases, leaving 11 bases between the germline ends. CDR1 and CDR2 from the germline V gene are MNHEY and SVGAGI.

The chain links TRBV9 to TRBJ1-1; 8 bases match TRBD1. V lost 3 bases to trimming and J lost 3 bases; unmatched junction nucleotides: 4. CDR3 length: 14 residues. Germline CDR1 reads SGDLS; CDR2 reads YYNGEE. For the CDR3, the DNA is TGTGCCAGCAGCGACCGGGACAGGTACACTGAAGCTTTCTTT. This translates into CASSDRDRYTEAFF.

The chain recombines TRBV21-1 with TRBJ2-1; the listed D gene, TRBD2, was not tested against the DNA. TRBV21-1 is classified as a pseudogene. The CDR3 is 16 amino acids. This CDR3 reads CASSRLAGDFYNEQFF. CDR3 in DNA: TGTGCCAGCAGCAGACTAGCGGGGGACTTCTACAATGAGCAGTTCTTC.